This T cell receptor beta chain was recovered during a study of T cells in Graves' hyperthyroidism and ophthalmopathy. The sample holds many counts of this clonotype. What it binds is unknown. Criteria for exclusion of patients were uncontrolled infection, other autoimmune disease, pregnancy or lactation. It was 8 to 10 ml of fresh peripheral blood that supplied the PBMCs. Regions amplified from RNA transcripts were the TCR beta CDR3 regions. The HTBI set primed first-round TCR CDR3 RT-PCR. TCRdb itself ran the multiplex PCR reads through MiXCR, one entry per CDR3 protein. The data contain 600,000 to 700,000 distinct CDR3 sequences, roughly 14% of them singletons. Trimming cost V 0 bases and J 1 base, with 13 bases left between them. The V gene's germline CDR1 is SGHRS and CDR2 YFSETQ. This CDR3 comprises 16 residues. Overall study results and limits: Stable hyperthyroidism and ophthalmopathy were separated using 13 V-J signatures. Most clonotypes that expanded in the thyroid above 0.001 also showed up in blood.

The chain combines TRBV5-1 with TRBJ1-2; D uncertain. The clonotype comes from a woman in her thirties or forties with Graves' ophthalmopathy. Sequencing was carried out using blood. The CDR3 DNA sequence: TGCGCCAGCAGCTTGGGACGGACCGGGGATAACTATGGCTACACCTTC. Amino acids: CASSLGRTGDNYGYTF.